What follows are 11 T cell receptor beta chains derived from one specimen sequenced in a study of T-cell reconstitution after alpha-beta-depleted transplantation in children. Molecular barcoding with unique molecular identifiers was used for the TCRbeta library. TCRdb independently ran MiXCR on the PCR reads; one entry per CDR3 protein. The profile covers some 500,000 distinct CDR3 sequences, with around 17% appearing a single time and over 3% taken by the ten largest. The sample here was PBMCs from the stem cell graft donor, taken from the stem cell graft. The receptors were gathered from a human donor who donated a stem cell graft to a child with acute lymphoblastic leukemia.

The rearrangement joins TRBV12-3 or TRBV12-4 to TRBJ1-5; 7 nucleotides align to TRBD1. J gave up 5 bases and V 7 bases, and 8 bases lay outside the gene matches. The CDR3 covers 14 residues. The CDR3 spells CASTLDRDDQPQHF. The CDR3 coding sequence is TGTGCCAGCACCCTCGACAGGGACGATCAGCCCCAGCATTTT.

V and J are TRBV7-9 and TRBJ1-6, with D possibly being TRBD1 (5 bases). Trimming cost V 11 bases and J 0 bases, with 17 bases left between them. The CDR3 extends over 16 amino acids. The germline V gene has CDR1 SEHNR and CDR2 FQNEAQ (reference sequence). The CDR3 reads CAFPPDSSSYNSPLHF. The CDR3 nucleotides read TGTGCCTTTCCCCCAGACAGCAGCTCCTATAATTCACCCCTCCACTTT. Supplemented by reference TRBV7-9 and TRBJ1-6, the full variable domain reads DTGVSQNPRHKITKRGQNVTFRCDPISEHNRLYWYRQTLGQGPEFLTYFQNEAQLEKSRLLSDRFSAERPKGSFSTLEIQRTEQGDSAMYLCAFPPDSSSYNSPLHFGNGTRLTVT.

J is TRBJ2-7 and V is TRBV29-1; TRBD1 matches 7 bases. The CDR3 consists of 11 residues. Germline V lookup: CDR1 SQVTM, CDR2 ANQGSEA. The ends lost 6 bases at V and 3 bases at J; junction bases unmatched: 2. The CDR3 loop reads CSVDRNYEQYF. CDR3 coding DNA: TGCAGCGTGGACAGGAACTACGAGCAGTACTTC.

CDR3 nucleotides: TGTGCCAGCTCACCAAGGCAGGGTGGTTGGAATGAGCAGTTCTTC. Amino acid sequence: CASSPRQGGWNEQFF. The chain couples TRBV18 to TRBJ2-1, with D perhaps matching TRBD1 (5 bases). V was pared by 2 bases and J by 7 bases, with 15 bases between. CDR1 is KGHSH, CDR2 LQKENI, per germline. This CDR3 comprises 15 residues.

This clonotype has just a few counts. This chain uses TRBV4-1 with TRBJ2-4; TRBD1 might be the D (5 bases). V lost 8 bases to trimming and J lost 6 bases, with 14 bases between them. This CDR3 is 13 amino acids long. Germline assignment: CDR1 MGHRA and CDR2 YSYEKL. The CDR3 reads CASGTRQLNIQYF. In DNA, the CDR3 is TGCGCCAGCGGCACCCGACAGCTAAACATTCAGTACTTC.

This chain uses TRBV7-9 with TRBJ1-1; 10 nucleotides match TRBD1. Germline V CDR1 and CDR2: SEHNR, FQNEAQ (reference sequence). After removal of 4 bases from V and 3 bases from J, the junction contained 5 bases not matched to a gene. The CDR3 loop spans 15 amino acids. As DNA, the CDR3 is TGTGCCAGCAGCTGGGGGACAGGGGCGGACACTGAAGCTTTCTTT. This translates into CASSWGTGADTEAFF.

This clonotype was seen only a few times. V is TRBV5-1 and J is TRBJ2-5; D unresolved. The V end was cut by 5 bases, the J end by 2 bases, with 10 bases between. Germline V gene data show CDR1 as SGHRS and CDR2 as YFSETQ. The CDR3 is 13 amino acids. As DNA, the CDR3 is TGCGCCAGCAGAAAGACCCAGCAAGAGACCCAGTACTTC. This translates into CASRKTQQETQYF.

The chain couples TRBV5-1 to TRBJ2-7; 10 bases are a match to TRBD1. The CDR3 consists of 16 residues. Germline V gene sequence: CDR1 SGHRS, CDR2 YFSETQ. V was pared by 0 bases and J by 3 bases, with 6 bases of the junction left unmatched. Written as DNA, the CDR3 is TGCGCCAGCAGCTTGGGCGGGACAGGGGATGTCTACGAGCAGTACTTC. Its protein product is CASSLGGTGDVYEQYF.

This clonotype was seen only a few times. The V call is TRBV6-1, the J call TRBJ2-7; D gene ambiguous. V lost 5 bases and J lost 5, with 13 bases in between. Per germline, CDR1 MNHNS and CDR2 SASEGT. The CDR3 has 13 amino acids. For the CDR3, the DNA is TGTGCCAGCAGTATTCTGGGGTTGGACGAGCAGTACTTC. It translates to CASSILGLDEQYF.

This clonotype was seen many times. The chain carries TRBV5-1 and TRBJ2-1; 11 positions match TRBD2. With V trimmed by 2 bases and J by 14 bases, 3 bases remained unmatched. CDR3 length: 12 amino acids. Germline CDR1 reads SGHRS; CDR2 reads YFSETQ. Here the CDR3 reads CASSLLAGGEFF. The CDR3 nucleotides read TGCGCCAGCAGCTTATTAGCGGGAGGGGAGTTCTTC.

The genes are TRBV5-1 and TRBJ2-5, with D tentatively TRBD2 (6 bases). V dropped 4 bases and J dropped 4 bases, with 11 bases sitting between them. This CDR3 comprises 13 residues. The germline gives CDR1 SGHRS, CDR2 YFSETQ. In DNA, the CDR3 is TGCGCCAGCAGCCCCGGGAGAGGAGAGACCCAGTACTTC. It encodes CASSPGRGETQYF.